This T cell receptor (beta chain) was obtained from a study of T cell changes during pregnancy in multiple sclerosis. This table comes from immunoSEQ multiplex PCR, and its TCRdb copy is limited to in-frame clones, with some not included. Of about 110,000 clones detected, more than 85% appear once; the ten largest clones hold about 3.5%. Trimming took off 4 bases at V and 0 bases at J, with 9 bases between the two ends. Germline-derived CDR1 and CDR2 are SGHTA and FQGTGA. This CDR3 is 15 amino acids long. The rearrangement links TRBV7-3 to TRBJ2-2; no clear D. The input for sequencing was peripheral blood, taken after pregnancy. This sequence originates from a female donor with multiple sclerosis, enrolled in a pregnancy study. CDR3 sequence: CASSSRPANTGELFF. The CDR3 nucleotides read TGTGCCAGCAGCTCCAGGCCTGCGAACACCGGGGAGCTGTTTTTT.